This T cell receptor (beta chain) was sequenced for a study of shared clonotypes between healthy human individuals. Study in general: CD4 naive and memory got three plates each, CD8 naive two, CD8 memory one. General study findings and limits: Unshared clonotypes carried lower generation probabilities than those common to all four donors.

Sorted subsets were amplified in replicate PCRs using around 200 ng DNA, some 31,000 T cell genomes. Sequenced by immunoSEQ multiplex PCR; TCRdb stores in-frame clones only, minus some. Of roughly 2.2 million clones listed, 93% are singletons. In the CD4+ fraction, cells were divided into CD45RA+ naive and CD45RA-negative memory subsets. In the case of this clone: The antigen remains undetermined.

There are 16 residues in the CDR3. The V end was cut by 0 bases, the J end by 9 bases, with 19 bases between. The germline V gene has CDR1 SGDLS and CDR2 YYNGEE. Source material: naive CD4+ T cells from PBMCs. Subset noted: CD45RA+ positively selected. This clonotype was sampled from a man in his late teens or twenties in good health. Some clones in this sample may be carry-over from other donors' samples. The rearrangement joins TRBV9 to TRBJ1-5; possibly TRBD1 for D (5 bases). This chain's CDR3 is CASSVDPTAGTMPQHF. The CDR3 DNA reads TGTGCCAGCAGCGTAGATCCGACAGCTGGCACTATGCCCCAGCATTTT.